The 3 T cell receptor beta chains listed next were all sequenced from one sample in a study of T cells in Graves' hyperthyroidism and ophthalmopathy. The CDR3 regions of TCR beta were amplified from RNA transcripts. Using the HTBI primer set, a first-round RT-PCR was run on the TCR CDR3. MiXCR was run by TCRdb on the multiplex PCR reads, yielding one entry per CDR3 protein. The sample yields 330,000 or so distinct CDR3 sequences, 15% to 20% seen once. The material sequenced was blood. The source of these receptors is a woman aged 40 to 55 with Graves' ophthalmopathy.

The chain links TRBV6-5 to TRBJ2-7; possibly TRBD2 for D (5 bases). TRBJ2-1 explains the end of the DNA better; the J call may be wrong. Per germline, CDR1 MNHEY and CDR2 SVGAGI. CDR3 length equals 15 residues. The CDR3 DNA sequence: TGTGCCAGCAGTTCCACGGAGGATAGCTCCTACGAGCAGTTCTTC. The encoded protein is CASSSTEDSSYEQFF.

The sample holds many counts of this clonotype. The gene calls are TRBV6-1 and TRBJ2-7; 7 bases agree with TRBD2. The CDR3 covers 14 residues. The V gene end was trimmed by 8 bases and the J gene end by 2 bases; junction bases not matched to a gene: 9. Germline CDR1 MNHNS, CDR2 SASEGT. The CDR3 reads CASRRVAGPYEQYF. The CDR3 DNA is TGTGCCAGCCGTCGGGTAGCGGGCCCCTACGAGCAGTACTTC.

This clonotype has a count of ten or more. This chain uses TRBV27 with TRBJ2-7, with 9 bases matching TRBD1. Per the germline V gene, CDR1 is MNHEY and CDR2 is SMNVEV (reference sequence). This CDR3 spans 13 amino acids. Trimming cost V 8 bases and J 0 bases; bases outside gene matches: 2. The CDR3 DNA sequence: TGTGCCAGCGGACAGGGGTTCTCCTACGAGCAGTACTTC. This sequence encodes CASGQGFSYEQYF.